A selection of T cell receptor beta chains follows, all from one sample in a study of blood T cell repertoires in COVID-19. Sequenced by immunoSEQ multiplex PCR; TCRdb stores in-frame clones only, minus some. The top ten clones hold less than 3.5% of a sample with about 170,000 clones, 84% of them seen once. The sequencing input was peripheral blood. Receptors were obtained from a woman of 80 years or more with COVID-19, enrolled during active disease. Each CDR3 is given with its conserved first and last residue. A D gene is named only where the DNA matches it firmly. Only some rows state a clone size, as once, few, many or a class for expanded clones.

>TRBJ1-1|TRBD1|TRBV11-3|NA
TGTGCCAGCAGCTTAGGCCGGGACAGGCCACACACTGAAGCTTTCTTT
CASSLGRDRPHTEAFF
>TRBJ2-1|TRBD1|TRBV7-3|NA
TGTGCCAGCAGCCCCCGGGACAGGGGGATCAATGAGCAGTTCTTC
CASSPRDRGINEQFF
>TRBJ2-5|TRBD2|TRBV5-4|NA
TGTGCCAGCAGCTTGGGACTAGCGGGGGGTGAGACCCAGTACTTC
CASSLGLAGGETQYF
>TRBJ2-1|NA|TRBV5-1|NA
TGCGCCAGCAGCTGGGGGGAACTAGCTGGGGAGCAGTTCTTC
CASSWGELAGEQFF
>TRBJ2-1|NA|TRBV24-1|NA
TGTGCCACCAGTGACGGCCGCTGGGGGGTTTACAATGAGCAGTTCTTC
CATSDGRWGVYNEQFF
>TRBJ1-5|TRBD1|TRBV5-6|NA
TGTGCCAGCAGGGGAACGGGACAGCGGGAGGGTTATAGCAATCAGCCCCAGCATTTT
CASRGTGQREGYSNQPQHF
>TRBJ2-5|NA|TRBV2|NA
TGTGCCAGCAGTGAACAGAGGGGAGGAGAGACCCAGTACTTC
CASSEQRGGETQYF
>TRBJ2-2|NA|TRBV9|NA
TGTGCCAGCAGCGTTCAGGGTGTCACCGGGGAGCTGTTTTTT
CASSVQGVTGELFF
>TRBJ1-5|NA|TRBV24-1|few
TGTGCCACCAGGGGAGGATCTAGCAATCAGCCCCAGCATTTT
CATRGGSSNQPQHF
>TRBJ1-4|TRBD1|TRBV5-1|NA
TGCGCCAGCAGCTCTACAGGGGGCACGACTAATGAAAAACTGTTTTTT
CASSSTGGTTNEKLFF
>TRBJ1-1|NA|TRBV28|NA
TGTGCCAGCAGTTTATATGGAGCGGGCACTGAAGCTTTCTTT
CASSLYGAGTEAFF
>TRBJ2-1|TRBD2|TRBV7-2|few
TGTGCCAGCAGCCAGGGACTAGGCTCCAATGAGCAGTTCTTC
CASSQGLGSNEQFF
>TRBJ1-1|NA|TRBV4-1|few
TGCGCCAGCAGCCCCCTCAGGGTGAACACTGAAGCTTTCTTT
CASSPLRVNTEAFF
>TRBJ2-3|TRBD2|TRBV5-4|once
TGTGCCAGCAGCTTGAGCGGGGGGGCCGGGTCAGATACGCAGTATTTT
CASSLSGGAGSDTQYF
>TRBJ2-3|TRBD2|TRBV19|NA
TGTGCCACCTCAACCGGGGGGTTCGGCACAGATACGCAGTATTTT
CATSTGGFGTDTQYF
>TRBJ2-1|TRBD2|TRBV28|few
TGTGCCAGCAGTTTAGGCGGGAGGTCGCGGAATGAGCAGTTCTTC
CASSLGGRSRNEQFF
>TRBJ2-3|TRBD2|TRBV5-1|NA
TGCGCCAGCAGCTTGTATGGCGGGAGGGATACGCAGTATTTT
CASSLYGGRDTQYF
>TRBJ2-1|TRBD2|TRBV5-6|NA
TGTGCCAGCAGCTTGGGACTAGCGGGGGGCTTAAATGAGCAGTTCTTC
CASSLGLAGGLNEQFF
>TRBJ2-1|NA|TRBV10-3|once
TGTGCCATCAGTAGTACAGGGTTAAGCAATGAGCAGTTCTTC
CAISSTGLSNEQFF
>TRBJ2-7|NA|TRBV20-1|NA
TGCAGTGCTAGTGCGGACTATTACGAGCAGTACTTC
CSASADYYEQYF
>TRBJ1-1|TRBD1|TRBV7-3|NA
TGTGCCAGCAGTGAACAGGGGCCTCACACTGAAGCTTTCTTT
CASSEQGPHTEAFF
>TRBJ2-3|TRBD1|TRBV4-1|NA
TGCGCCAGCAGCCAACTTTCAAGGACAGGAATAGATACGCAGTATTTT
CASSQLSRTGIDTQYF
>TRBJ2-1|NA|TRBV29-1|NA
TGCAGCATCTCGCAGGGGATAGAATACAATGAGCAGTTCTTC
CSISQGIEYNEQFF
>TRBJ1-1|NA|TRBV7-2|NA
TGTGCCAGCAGCTTAGTCCCAGGGAACACTGAAGCTTTCTTT
CASSLVPGNTEAFF
>TRBJ1-2|NA|TRBV27|NA
TGTGCCAGCAGAGAACAGGCCGACTATGGCTACACCTTC
CASREQADYGYTF
>TRBJ2-3|TRBD1|TRBV13|NA
TGTGCCAGCAGCCCCCAACCCGGGACAGGGGCGACAGATACGCAGTATTTT
CASSPQPGTGATDTQYF
>TRBJ2-3|TRBD1|TRBV7-9|NA
TGTGCCAGCACCTCCCCGGGACAGAACACAGATACGCAGTATTTT
CASTSPGQNTDTQYF
>TRBJ1-1|TRBD1|TRBV11-3|NA
TGTGCCAGCAGCACCCGAGAGGGGGCCGCTGAAGCTTTCTTT
CASSTREGAAEAFF
>TRBJ2-1|NA|TRBV11-3|once
TGTGCCAGCAGCTTACTGGGCTTTGGTGAGCAGTTCTTC
CASSLLGFGEQFF
>TRBJ1-4|NA|TRBV28|NA
TGTGCCAGCAGTTTAGGCAGGCATAATGAAAAACTGTTTTTT
CASSLGRHNEKLFF
>TRBJ2-3|TRBD1|TRBV5-1|NA
TGCGCCAGCAGCAAGGGACAGGACACAGATACGCAGTATTTT
CASSKGQDTDTQYF
>TRBJ2-1|NA|TRBV5-1|NA
TGCGCCAGCAGCATGACAGAAGTCCCACTCAATGAGCAGTTCTTC
CASSMTEVPLNEQFF
>TRBJ1-5|TRBD1|TRBV28|few
TGTGCCAGCAGACCCACCGGGACAGGGAGAAGCAATCAGCCCCAGCATTTT
CASRPTGTGRSNQPQHF
>TRBJ1-5|TRBD1|TRBV19|NA
TGTGCCAGTACTCGGGACAGGGACAGGAATCAGCCCCAGCATTTT
CASTRDRDRNQPQHF
>TRBJ2-3|NA|TRBV7-7|NA
TGTGCCAGCAGCTTAGCCCTTTCTAGCACAGATACGCAGTATTTT
CASSLALSSTDTQYF
>TRBJ2-7|TRBD1|TRBV7-9|NA
TGTGCCAGCAGCCGACAGGGGTACGAGCAGTACTTC
CASSRQGYEQYF
>TRBJ2-7|TRBD1|TRBV9|few
TGTGCCAGCAGCGTAGGGACAGGGGCCTACGAGCAGTACTTC
CASSVGTGAYEQYF
>TRBJ1-5|NA|TRBV6-5|NA
TGTGCCAGCACTCCCCCGGGAGGTCAGCCCCAGCATTTT
CASTPPGGQPQHF
>TRBJ1-1|NA|TRBV15|NA
TGTGCCACCAGCAGAGGGGTCCAGGGCAAGTACACTGAAGCTTTCTTT
CATSRGVQGKYTEAFF
>TRBJ1-2|NA|TRBV30|few
TGTGCCTGGAGTGAGAGATACTATGGCTACACCTTC
CAWSERYYGYTF
>TRBJ2-1|NA|TRBV18|NA
TGTGCCAGCTCCCAGCAGAGGAATTACAATGAGCAGTTCTTC
CASSQQRNYNEQFF
>TRBJ2-2|TRBD1|TRBV7-2|NA
TGTGCCAGCAGCTTGCTGGGACAGGGGGCCGGGGAGCTGTTTTTT
CASSLLGQGAGELFF
>TRBJ1-6|TRBD1|TRBV9|NA
TGTGCCAGCAGCAAACCCCCGGACAGGGGGACCCTCCACTTT
CASSKPPDRGTLHF
>TRBJ2-1|NA|TRBV11-3|NA
TGTGCCAGCAGCTGGGGACTTTACAATGAGCAGTTCTTC
CASSWGLYNEQFF
>TRBJ2-1|TRBD2|TRBV9|NA
TGTGCCAGCAGCGTCGGGACTAGCGGGAGAGGCTCCTACAATGAGCAGTTCTTC
CASSVGTSGRGSYNEQFF
>TRBJ2-1|TRBD1|TRBV7-3|NA
TGTGCCAGCAGCCTCTCCCCACAGGGGGATAAGTTCTTC
CASSLSPQGDKFF